This is a list of T cell receptor beta chains from one sample in a study of T cell responses to AZD1222 COVID-19 vaccine. Produced via immunoSEQ multiplex PCR; TCRdb's table is partial and in-frame only. The repertoire consists of more than 85,000 clones, with 80% to 90% occurring once and the leading ten covering about two fifths. The sample here was peripheral blood, taken 28 days after the second AZD1222 dose. These receptors were obtained from an adult who received the AZD1222 COVID-19 vaccine. Both conserved end residues are part of each CDR3. A D gene is named only where the DNA matches it firmly.

D: TRBD2; J: TRBJ2-7; V: TRBV27; CDR3: CASSLSAGGAYEQYF
D: -; J: TRBJ2-7; V: TRBV19; CDR3: CASNQPGSSYEQYF
D: TRBD1; J: TRBJ2-7; V: TRBV24-1; CDR3: CATSDPGRTGHYEQYF
D: -; J: TRBJ2-3; V: TRBV10-1; CDR3: CASSERAEWYTQYF
D: TRBD1; J: TRBJ1-3; V: TRBV10-3; CDR3: CAIRLTGGHGNTIYF
D: -; J: TRBJ2-3; V: TRBV9; CDR3: CASSVEASPDTQYF
D: -; J: TRBJ1-2; V: TRBV7-9; CDR3: CASSLAGGRSSYGYTF
D: TRBD2; J: TRBJ2-7; V: TRBV10-3; CDR3: CAISDHTSGVTYEQYF
D: TRBD1; J: TRBJ1-1; V: TRBV14; CDR3: CASSHDREDTEAFF
D: -; J: TRBJ1-1; V: TRBV18; CDR3: CASSQGEYTEAFF
D: TRBD2; J: TRBJ2-1; V: TRBV11-3; CDR3: CASSSTSGSSYNEQFF
D: -; J: TRBJ1-1; V: TRBV15; CDR3: CATSMGDTPNTEAFF
D: TRBD1; J: TRBJ1-4; V: TRBV28; CDR3: CASNPGQGFSYSGKLFF
D: TRBD2; J: TRBJ2-7; V: TRBV27; CDR3: CASSPAWLAGEQYF
D: -; J: TRBJ2-1; V: TRBV7-2; CDR3: CASSSRVVNEQFF
D: TRBD1; J: TRBJ2-7; V: TRBV7-8; CDR3: CASSLPRGQGVFLSSYEQYF
D: TRBD1; J: TRBJ2-4; V: TRBV28; CDR3: CASRPHRQGVLQYF
D: TRBD1; J: TRBJ2-3; V: TRBV27; CDR3: CASSLGQGGVDTQYF
D: TRBD2; J: TRBJ2-1; V: TRBV11-3; CDR3: CASSALAGNEQFF
D: TRBD2; J: TRBJ2-1; V: TRBV2; CDR3: CASTGGYEQFF
D: -; J: TRBJ2-7; V: TRBV11-3; CDR3: CASSYDGYEQYF
D: -; J: TRBJ1-4; V: TRBV6-5; CDR3: CASSYAAGGEKLFF
D: TRBD2; J: TRBJ2-3; V: TRBV7-2; CDR3: CASNPSGSNADTQYF
D: TRBD1; J: TRBJ1-2; V: TRBV4-3; CDR3: CASSQSRGQLHYGYTF
D: TRBD2; J: TRBJ2-7; V: TRBV5-4; CDR3: CASSLVAGGRYEQYF
D: -; J: TRBJ2-1; V: TRBV3-1/TRBV3-2; CDR3: CASSQGSSYNEQFF
D: -; J: TRBJ1-3; V: TRBV10-2; CDR3: CASRGAVTGNTIYF
D: -; J: TRBJ1-2; V: TRBV9; CDR3: CASSSRQGGYTF
D: TRBD2; J: TRBJ2-2; V: TRBV7-3; CDR3: CASSLIAGNTGELFF
D: -; J: TRBJ2-1; V: TRBV13; CDR3: CASSLDTPPTNEQFF
D: TRBD1; J: TRBJ1-1; V: TRBV7-6; CDR3: CASSTSPGQGRGWAFF
D: TRBD2; J: TRBJ2-7; V: TRBV28; CDR3: CASSLLAGGTGQYF
D: -; J: TRBJ2-1; V: TRBV28; CDR3: CASRETAEQFF
D: TRBD2; J: TRBJ2-3; V: TRBV10-2; CDR3: CASSVVGLAGGPDTQYF
D: TRBD1; J: TRBJ2-4; V: TRBV7-2; CDR3: CASSLTGGKNIQYF
D: -; J: TRBJ1-5; V: TRBV28; CDR3: CASSLPRGNSNQPQHF
D: TRBD2; J: TRBJ2-1; V: TRBV11-3; CDR3: CASSLATSDEQFF
D: -; J: TRBJ1-5; V: TRBV7-2; CDR3: CASSLGQFGSNQPQHF
D: -; J: TRBJ2-6; V: TRBV24-1; CDR3: CATSDLHGANVLTF
D: -; J: TRBJ2-1; V: TRBV7-2; CDR3: CASSLAGPSYNEQFF
D: TRBD2; J: TRBJ2-7; V: TRBV28; CDR3: CASTPLAGAHEQYF
D: TRBD2; J: TRBJ2-3; V: TRBV7-9; CDR3: CASSLEVGRALSDTQYF
D: TRBD1; J: TRBJ2-7; V: TRBV10-3; CDR3: CAISEPGQGGYEQYF
D: TRBD1; J: TRBJ2-2; V: TRBV18; CDR3: CASSPFGTAFWELFF
D: -; J: TRBJ2-1; V: TRBV7-8; CDR3: CASSLPRLVSLYNEQFF
D: -; J: TRBJ1-5; V: TRBV27; CDR3: CASSLVGSNQPQHF
D: TRBD2; J: TRBJ2-1; V: TRBV28; CDR3: CASSSITSGSYNEQFF